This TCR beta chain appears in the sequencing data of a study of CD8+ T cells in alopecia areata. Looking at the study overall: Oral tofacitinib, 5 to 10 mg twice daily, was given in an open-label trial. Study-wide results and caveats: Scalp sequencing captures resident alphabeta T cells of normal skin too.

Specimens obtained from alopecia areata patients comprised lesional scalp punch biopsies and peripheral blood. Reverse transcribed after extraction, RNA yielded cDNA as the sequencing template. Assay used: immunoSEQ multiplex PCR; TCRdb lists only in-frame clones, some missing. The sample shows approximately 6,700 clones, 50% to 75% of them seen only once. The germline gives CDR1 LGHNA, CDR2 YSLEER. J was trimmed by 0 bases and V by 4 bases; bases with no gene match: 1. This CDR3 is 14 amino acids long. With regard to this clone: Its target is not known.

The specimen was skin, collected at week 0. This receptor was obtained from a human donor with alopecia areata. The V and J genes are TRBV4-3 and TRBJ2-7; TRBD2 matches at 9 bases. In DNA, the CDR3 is TGCGCCAGCAGCCCTAGCGGGGTCTCCTACGAGCAGTACTTC. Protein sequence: CASSPSGVSYEQYF.